This T cell receptor (beta chain) is drawn from a study of blood T cells in healthy people across ages. Primed by a sample-barcoded 5' primer and a J-beta primer mix, a second PCR proceeded for about 6 to 12 cycles. MiXCR, run by TCRdb on the 5' RACE reads, gives a single entry per CDR3 protein. The sample holds under 1,100,000 distinct CDR3 sequences, around 27% seen once. This clonotype was counted a few times. Its antigen is unidentified. The V segment lost 5 bases and the J segment 8 bases; nucleotides outside the gene matches: 8. There are 13 residues in the CDR3. Germline CDR1 SGHAT, CDR2 FQNNGV. Study-wide points: The unsorted PBMCs prevented any conclusive comparison of naive versus antigen-experienced cells.

The data also belong to a second study, concerning T cells of mothers and their children. That paper states: The data showed no persistent microchimeric T cell clones.

The chain is built from TRBV11-2 and TRBJ1-2; 7 bases align to TRBD1. Sequencing was carried out using blood. The receptor was isolated from a girl aged 2 to 10 in good health. CDR3 nucleotides: TGTGCCAGCAGCACACTGACAGGGAGCGGCTACACCTTC. Translation: CASSTLTGSGYTF.